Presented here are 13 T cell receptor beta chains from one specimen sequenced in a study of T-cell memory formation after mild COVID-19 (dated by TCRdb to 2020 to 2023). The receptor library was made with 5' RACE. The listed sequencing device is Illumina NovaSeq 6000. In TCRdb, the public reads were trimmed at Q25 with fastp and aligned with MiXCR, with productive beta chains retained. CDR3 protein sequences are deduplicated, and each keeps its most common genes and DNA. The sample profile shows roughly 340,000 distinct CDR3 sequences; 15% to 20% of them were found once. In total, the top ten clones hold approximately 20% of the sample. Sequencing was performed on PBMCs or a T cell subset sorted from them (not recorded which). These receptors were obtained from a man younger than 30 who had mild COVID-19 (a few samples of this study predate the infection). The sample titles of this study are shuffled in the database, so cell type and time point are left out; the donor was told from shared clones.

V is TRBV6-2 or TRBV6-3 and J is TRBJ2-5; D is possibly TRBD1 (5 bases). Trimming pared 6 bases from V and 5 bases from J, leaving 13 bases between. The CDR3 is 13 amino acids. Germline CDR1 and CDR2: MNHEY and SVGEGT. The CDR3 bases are TGTGCCAGCAGCCTCAGGGATTGGGAGACCCAGTACTTC. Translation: CASSLRDWETQYF.

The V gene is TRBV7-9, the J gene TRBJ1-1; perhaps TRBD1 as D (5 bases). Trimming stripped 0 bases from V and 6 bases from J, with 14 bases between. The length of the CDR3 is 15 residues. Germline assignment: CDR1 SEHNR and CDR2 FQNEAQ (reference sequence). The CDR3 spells CASSLAQALSAEAFF. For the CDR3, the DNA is TGTGCCAGCAGCTTAGCACAGGCCTTAAGTGCTGAAGCTTTCTTT.

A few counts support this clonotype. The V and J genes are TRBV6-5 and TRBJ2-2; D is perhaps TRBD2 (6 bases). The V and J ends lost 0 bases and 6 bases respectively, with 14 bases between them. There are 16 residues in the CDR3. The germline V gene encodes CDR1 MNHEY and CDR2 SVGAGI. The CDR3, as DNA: TGTGCCAGCAGTTACTCTCCGGGGGAGGTCGCCGGGGAGCTGTTTTTT. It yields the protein CASSYSPGEVAGELFF.

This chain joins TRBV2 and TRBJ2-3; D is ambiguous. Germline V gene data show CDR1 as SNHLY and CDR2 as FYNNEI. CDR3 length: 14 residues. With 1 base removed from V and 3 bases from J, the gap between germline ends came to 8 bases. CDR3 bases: TGTGCCAGCAGTGAAGGGGGTTGGACAGATACGCAGTATTTT. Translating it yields CASSEGGWTDTQYF.

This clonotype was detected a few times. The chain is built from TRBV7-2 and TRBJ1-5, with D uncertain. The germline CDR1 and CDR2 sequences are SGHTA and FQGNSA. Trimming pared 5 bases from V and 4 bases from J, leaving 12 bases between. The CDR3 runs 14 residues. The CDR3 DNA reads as TGTGCCAGCAGCCCCACGGTGGAGAATCAGCCCCAGCATTTT. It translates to CASSPTVENQPQHF.

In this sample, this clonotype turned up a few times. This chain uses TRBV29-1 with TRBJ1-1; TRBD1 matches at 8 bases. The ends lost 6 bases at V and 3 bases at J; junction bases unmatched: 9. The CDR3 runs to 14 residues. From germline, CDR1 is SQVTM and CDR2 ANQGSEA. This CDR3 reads CSVLDYRGDTEAFF. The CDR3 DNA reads TGCAGCGTACTTGACTACAGGGGGGACACTGAAGCTTTCTTT.

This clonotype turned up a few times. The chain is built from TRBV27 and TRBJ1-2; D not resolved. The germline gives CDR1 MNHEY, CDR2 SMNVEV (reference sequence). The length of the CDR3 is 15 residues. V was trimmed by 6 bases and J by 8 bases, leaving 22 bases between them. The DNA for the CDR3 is TGTGCCAGCAGCCGGAATAGAAGGGATTCGGAAGGCTACACCTTC. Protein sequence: CASSRNRRDSEGYTF.

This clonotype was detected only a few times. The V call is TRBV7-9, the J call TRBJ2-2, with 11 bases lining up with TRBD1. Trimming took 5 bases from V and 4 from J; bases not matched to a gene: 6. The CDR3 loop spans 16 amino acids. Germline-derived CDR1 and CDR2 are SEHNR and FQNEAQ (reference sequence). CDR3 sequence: CASSLLGTGGTGELFF. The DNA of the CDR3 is TGTGCCAGCAGCCTGCTTGGGACAGGGGGCACCGGGGAGCTGTTTTTT.

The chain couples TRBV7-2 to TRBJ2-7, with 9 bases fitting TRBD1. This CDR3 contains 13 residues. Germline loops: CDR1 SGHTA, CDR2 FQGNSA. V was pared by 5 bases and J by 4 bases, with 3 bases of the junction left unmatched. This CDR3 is CASSADRGYEQYV. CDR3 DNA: TGTGCCAGCAGCGCGGACAGGGGATACGAGCAGTACGTC.

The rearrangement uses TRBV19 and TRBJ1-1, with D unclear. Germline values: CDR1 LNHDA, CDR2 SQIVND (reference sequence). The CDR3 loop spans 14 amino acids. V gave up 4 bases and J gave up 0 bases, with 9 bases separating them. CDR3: CASSKRVMNTEAFF. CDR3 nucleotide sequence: TGTGCCAGTAGTAAAAGGGTAATGAACACTGAAGCTTTCTTT. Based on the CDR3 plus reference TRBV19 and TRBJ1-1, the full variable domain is DGGITQSPKYLFRKEGQNVTLSCEQNLNHDAMYWYRQDPGQGLRLIYYSQIVNDFQKGDIAEGYSVSREKKESFPLTVTSAQKNPTAFYLCASSKRVMNTEAFFGQGTRLTVV.

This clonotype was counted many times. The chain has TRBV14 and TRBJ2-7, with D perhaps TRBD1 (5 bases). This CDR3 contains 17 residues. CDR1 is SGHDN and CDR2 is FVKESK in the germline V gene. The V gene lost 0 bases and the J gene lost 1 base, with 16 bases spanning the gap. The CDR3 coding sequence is TGTGCCAGCAGCCAAGATGAGTCGCCAGGGTATTCCTACGAGCAGTACTTC. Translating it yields CASSQDESPGYSYEQYF. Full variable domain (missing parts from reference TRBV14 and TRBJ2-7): EAGVTQFPSHSVIEKGQTVTLRCDPISGHDNLYWYRRVMGKEIKFLLHFVKESKQDESGMPNNRFLAERTGGTYSTLKVQPAELEDSGVYFCASSQDESPGYSYEQYFGPGTRLTVT.

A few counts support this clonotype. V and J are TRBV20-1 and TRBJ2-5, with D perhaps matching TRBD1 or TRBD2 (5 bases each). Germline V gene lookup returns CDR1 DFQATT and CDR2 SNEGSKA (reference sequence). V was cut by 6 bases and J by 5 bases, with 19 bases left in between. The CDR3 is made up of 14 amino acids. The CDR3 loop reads CSASGRGLPETQYF. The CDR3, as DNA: TGCAGTGCGAGCGGAAGGGGCCTGCCGGAGACCCAGTACTTC.

The CDR3 DNA is TGCGCCAGCAGCCACGGGACTAGCGGGGCCGGATACAATGAGCAGTTCTTC. Translated: CASSHGTSGAGYNEQFF. The rearrangement joins TRBV5-1 to TRBJ2-1, with TRBD2 matching over 13 bases. V trimming: 4 bases; J trimming: 4 bases; junction bases outside the gene matches: 8. CDR1 is SGHRS and CDR2 is YFSETQ in the germline V gene. CDR3 length: 17 amino acids.